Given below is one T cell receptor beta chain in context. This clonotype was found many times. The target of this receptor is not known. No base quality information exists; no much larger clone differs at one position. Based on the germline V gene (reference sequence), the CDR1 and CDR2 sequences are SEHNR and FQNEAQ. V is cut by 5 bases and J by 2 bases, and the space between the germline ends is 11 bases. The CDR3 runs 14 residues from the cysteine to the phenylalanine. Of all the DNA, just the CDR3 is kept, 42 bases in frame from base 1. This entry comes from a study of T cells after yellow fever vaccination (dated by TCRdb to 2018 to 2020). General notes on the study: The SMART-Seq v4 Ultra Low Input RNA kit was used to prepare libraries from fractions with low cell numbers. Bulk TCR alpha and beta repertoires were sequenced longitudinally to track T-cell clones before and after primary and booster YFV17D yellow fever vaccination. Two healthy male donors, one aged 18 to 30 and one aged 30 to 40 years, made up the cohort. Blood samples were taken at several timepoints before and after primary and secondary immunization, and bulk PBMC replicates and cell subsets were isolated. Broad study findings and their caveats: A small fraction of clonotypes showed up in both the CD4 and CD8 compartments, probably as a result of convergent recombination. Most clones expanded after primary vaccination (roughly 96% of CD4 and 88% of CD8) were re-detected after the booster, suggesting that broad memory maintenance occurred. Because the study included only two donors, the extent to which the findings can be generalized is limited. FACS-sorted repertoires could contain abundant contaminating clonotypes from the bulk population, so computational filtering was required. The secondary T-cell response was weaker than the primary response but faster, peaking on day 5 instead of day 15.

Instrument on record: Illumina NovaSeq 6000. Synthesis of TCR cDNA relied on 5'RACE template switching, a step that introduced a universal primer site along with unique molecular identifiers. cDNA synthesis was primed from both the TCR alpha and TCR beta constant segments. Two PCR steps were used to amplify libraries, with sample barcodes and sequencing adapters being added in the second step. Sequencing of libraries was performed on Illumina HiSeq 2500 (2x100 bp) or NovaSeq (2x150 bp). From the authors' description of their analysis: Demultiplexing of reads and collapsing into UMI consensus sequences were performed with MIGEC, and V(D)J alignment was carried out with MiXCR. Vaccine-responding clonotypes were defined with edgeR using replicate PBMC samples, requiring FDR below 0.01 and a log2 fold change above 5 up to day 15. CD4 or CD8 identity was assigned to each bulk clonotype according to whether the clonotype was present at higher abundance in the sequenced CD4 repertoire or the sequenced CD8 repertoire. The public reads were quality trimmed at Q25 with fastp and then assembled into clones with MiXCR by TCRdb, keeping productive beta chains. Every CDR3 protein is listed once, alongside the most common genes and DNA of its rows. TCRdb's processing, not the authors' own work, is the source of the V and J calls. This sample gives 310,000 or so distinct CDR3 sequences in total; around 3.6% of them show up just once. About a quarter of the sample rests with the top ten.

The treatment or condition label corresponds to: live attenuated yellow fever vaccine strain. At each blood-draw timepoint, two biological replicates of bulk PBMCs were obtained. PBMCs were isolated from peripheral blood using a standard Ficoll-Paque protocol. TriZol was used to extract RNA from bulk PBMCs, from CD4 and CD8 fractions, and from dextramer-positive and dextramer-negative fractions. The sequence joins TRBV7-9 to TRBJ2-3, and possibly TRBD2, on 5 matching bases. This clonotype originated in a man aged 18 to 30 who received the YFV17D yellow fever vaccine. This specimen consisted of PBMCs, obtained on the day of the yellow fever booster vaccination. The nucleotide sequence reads TGTGCCAGCAGCCCGCGGAGGACCACAGATACGCAGTATTTT. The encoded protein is CASSPRRTTDTQYF.